These 18 T cell receptor beta chains came from one sample sequenced in a study of control samples from healthy donors and cancer patients. Some clones are missing from TCRdb's copy, which holds only in-frame ones; the method was immunoSEQ multiplex PCR. The sample has under 30,000 clones; almost 85% are singletons. Sequencing was done on a sample of PBMCs. These receptors originate from an older woman with head and neck cancer.

This clone was seen just once. The rearrangement uses TRBV20-1 and TRBJ2-5, with no clear D. Germline CDR1 is DFQATT and CDR2 is SNEGSKA (reference sequence). Trimming cost V 0 bases and J 5 bases, with 1 base left between them. The CDR3 consists of 10 residues. The CDR3 coding sequence is TGCAGTGCTAGAGAGGAGACCCAGTACTTC. It encodes CSAREETQYF.

The V and J genes are TRBV19 and TRBJ1-1; D is undetermined. This CDR3 region has 13 residues. Trimming left V 6 bases short and J 4 bases short, with 12 bases between. Germline values: CDR1 LNHDA, CDR2 SQIVND (reference sequence). CDR3 in DNA: TGTGCCAGTAGATATACGGGAGGCACTGAAGCTTTCTTT. Translating it yields CASRYTGGTEAFF.

The chain employs TRBV4-2 and TRBJ1-1, with 7 positions matching TRBD1. The CDR3 spans 15 residues. J gave up 0 bases and V 0 bases, and 1 base lay outside the gene matches. Germline CDR1 and CDR2: LGHNA and YNFKEQ. In nucleotides, the CDR3 is TGTGCCAGCAGCCAAGAGGGACAGATGAACACTGAAGCTTTCTTT. Protein product: CASSQEGQMNTEAFF.

The CDR3 reads CASSYRGTYNSPLHF. The CDR3 bases are TGTGCCAGCAGTTACAGGGGAACCTATAATTCACCCCTCCACTTT. This rearrangement joins TRBV6-2 or TRBV6-3 to TRBJ1-6; D might be TRBD1 (5 bases). Germline V CDR1 and CDR2: MNHEY, SVGEGT. V lost 2 bases and J 2 bases, leaving 7 bases between the germline ends. This CDR3 region has 15 residues.

CDR3 amino acids: CASRYGDRANYGYTF. The CDR3, as DNA: TGTGCCAGCAGATACGGGGACAGGGCGAACTATGGCTACACCTTC. The chain recombines TRBV6-5 with TRBJ1-2; the match to TRBD1 covers 9 bases. The CDR3 runs 15 residues. CDR1 is MNHEY and CDR2 is SVGAGI in the germline V gene. J lost 2 bases, V lost 6 bases, and 7 bases had no gene match.

The chain joins TRBV7-2 to TRBJ1-2; D is perhaps TRBD1 (5 bases). CDR3 length equals 14 residues. In germline, CDR1 is SGHTA, CDR2 FQGNSA. Trimming cost V 2 bases and J 6 bases, with 13 bases left between them. CDR3 coding DNA: TGTGCCAGCAGCTTAACCCCCGGACATCATGGCTACACCTTC. Translation: CASSLTPGHHGYTF.

This clone was seen only a few times. The chain is built from TRBV2 and TRBJ1-4, with D perhaps matching TRBD1 (6 bases). V was pared by 0 bases and J by 8 bases, with 16 bases between. This CDR3 is 16 amino acids long. The germline gives CDR1 SNHLY, CDR2 FYNNEI. CDR3 sequence reads: CASSEAGTGTTEKLFF. CDR3 coding DNA: TGTGCCAGCAGTGAAGCTGGGACCGGGACAACCGAAAAACTGTTTTTT.

V gene TRBV7-2 combines with J gene TRBJ2-5, with TRBD2 as a possible D gene (6 bases). This CDR3 has 17 amino acids. Looked up from germline, CDR1 is SGHTA and CDR2 is FQGNSA. V was pared by 6 bases and J by 5 bases, with 25 bases between. The CDR3 loop reads CASRGWGAGRNRETQYF. CDR3 bases: TGTGCCAGCAGGGGTTGGGGCGCGGGGCGGAACAGGGAGACCCAGTACTTC.

The chain links TRBV4-1 to TRBJ2-3, with D tentatively TRBD1 (6 bases). V was trimmed by 2 bases and J by 3 bases, leaving 12 bases between them. Germline V gene lookup returns CDR1 MGHRA and CDR2 YSYEKL. This CDR3 comprises 15 residues. The CDR3 sequence is CASSQLTGKTDTQYF. CDR3 DNA sequence: TGCGCCAGCAGCCAACTTACAGGGAAAACAGATACGCAGTATTTT.

This clone was detected a few times. The rearrangement links TRBV7-9 to TRBJ1-4; D might be TRBD1 (6 bases). The CDR3 has 16 residues. With 5 bases removed from V and 8 bases from J, the gap between germline ends came to 21 bases. The V gene's germline CDR1 is SEHNR and CDR2 FQNEAQ (reference sequence). The CDR3 nucleotides read TGTGCCAGCAGCGAGACCAGGGGCACCATGAGCGAAAAACTGTTTTTT. Its protein is CASSETRGTMSEKLFF.

This chain's CDR3 is CASSHGDSQPQHF. The CDR3 DNA reads TGTGCCAGCAGCCATGGGGACTCTCAGCCCCAGCATTTT. V gene TRBV3-1 (or the pseudogene TRBV3-2) combines with J gene TRBJ1-5; D is perhaps TRBD1 (5 bases). From germline, CDR1 is LGHDT and CDR2 YNNKEL (reference sequence). CDR3 length: 13 residues. Trimming cost V 3 bases and J 6 bases, with 9 bases left between them.

V is TRBV19 and J is TRBJ2-3; the match to TRBD2 covers 7 bases. Germline V gives CDR1 LNHDA, CDR2 SQIVND (reference sequence). This CDR3 is built from 16 residues. The junction had 7 bases not matched to a gene; V was cut back by 4 bases and J by 0 bases. The CDR3 bases are TGTGCCAGTAGTAATTACCGCGGGGGAAGCACAGATACGCAGTATTTT. This codes for CASSNYRGGSTDTQYF.

This chain joins TRBV19 and TRBJ2-2; D is uncertain. CDR1 is LNHDA and CDR2 is SQIVND in the germline V gene (reference sequence). V was trimmed by 5 bases and J by 7 bases, leaving 5 bases between them. This CDR3 has 11 residues. CDR3 DNA sequence: TGTGCCAGTAGTGTGTACGGGGAGCTGTTTTTT. This sequence encodes CASSVYGELFF.

The rearrangement uses TRBV2 and TRBJ1-6; no definite D call. V lost 5 bases to trimming and J lost 10 bases, with 15 bases between them. CDR3 length equals 14 residues. CDR1 is SNHLY, CDR2 FYNNEI, per germline. In DNA form, the CDR3 reads TGTGCCAGCAGTCAGGAGGGAATTGGATCACCCCTCCACTTT. This encodes CASSQEGIGSPLHF.

The chain couples TRBV7-8 to TRBJ1-2; D perhaps matches TRBD1 (6 bases). V was shortened by 5 bases and J by 3 bases, with 13 bases between the two germline ends. Germline-derived CDR1 and CDR2 are SGHVS and FQNEAQ. The CDR3 runs 14 residues. Here the CDR3 DNA reads TGTGCCAGCAGCGGCGAGGGGGGTCACTATGGCTACACCTTC. Amino acids: CASSGEGGHYGYTF.

This chain connects TRBV10-1 to TRBJ2-5, with D perhaps matching TRBD1 (6 bases). The CDR3 sequence is 13 residues long. Trimming cost V 5 bases and J 5 bases, with 12 bases left between them. The germline gives CDR1 WNHNN, CDR2 SYGVQD (reference sequence). The DNA of the CDR3 is TGCGCCAGCAGTAGGACAGTTCGGGAGACCCAGTACTTC. Translated: CASSRTVRETQYF.

The chain combines TRBV6-6 with TRBJ1-2, with D hard to call. The CDR3 runs 12 residues. The germline gives CDR1 MNHNY, CDR2 SVGAGI (reference sequence). The V and J ends lost 7 bases and 7 bases respectively, with 13 bases between them. The CDR3 protein is CASIAKGGGYTF. CDR3 DNA: TGTGCCAGCATCGCGAAAGGAGGTGGCTACACCTTC.

The chain has TRBV28 and TRBJ1-2, with no clear D. With 3 bases removed from V and 2 bases from J, the gap between germline ends came to 13 bases. The germline CDR1 and CDR2 sequences are MDHEN and SYDVKM. This CDR3 is built from 15 residues. CDR3 amino acids: CASSLSLGLNYGYTF. The CDR3 DNA reads as TGTGCCAGCAGTTTGTCCCTGGGCTTAAACTATGGCTACACCTTC.